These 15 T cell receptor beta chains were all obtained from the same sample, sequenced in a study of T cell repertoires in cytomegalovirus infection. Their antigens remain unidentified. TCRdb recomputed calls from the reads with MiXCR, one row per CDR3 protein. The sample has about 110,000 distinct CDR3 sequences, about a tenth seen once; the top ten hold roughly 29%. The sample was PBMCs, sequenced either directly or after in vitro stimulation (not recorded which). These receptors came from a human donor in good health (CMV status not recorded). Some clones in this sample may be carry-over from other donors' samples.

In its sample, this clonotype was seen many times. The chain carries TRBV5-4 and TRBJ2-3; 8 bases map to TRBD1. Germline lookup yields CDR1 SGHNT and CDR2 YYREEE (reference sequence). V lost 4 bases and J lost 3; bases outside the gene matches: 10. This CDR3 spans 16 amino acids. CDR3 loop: CASSLKTGGATDTQYF. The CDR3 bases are TGTGCCAGCAGCCTCAAAACAGGGGGAGCAACAGATACGCAGTATTTT.

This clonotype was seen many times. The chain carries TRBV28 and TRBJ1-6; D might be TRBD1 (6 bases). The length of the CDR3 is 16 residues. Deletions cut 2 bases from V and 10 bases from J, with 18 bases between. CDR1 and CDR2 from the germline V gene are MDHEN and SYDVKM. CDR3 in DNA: TGTGCCAGCAGTTTAGGACGGGGGGCTGGAAAATCACCCCTCCACTTT. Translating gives CASSLGRGAGKSPLHF.

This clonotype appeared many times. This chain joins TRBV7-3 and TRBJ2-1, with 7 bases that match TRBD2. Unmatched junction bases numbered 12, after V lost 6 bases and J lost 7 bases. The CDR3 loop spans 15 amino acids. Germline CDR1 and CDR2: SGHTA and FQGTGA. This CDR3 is CASSLRLASKNEQFF. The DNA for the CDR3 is TGTGCCAGCAGTTTACGACTAGCCAGTAAGAATGAGCAGTTCTTC.

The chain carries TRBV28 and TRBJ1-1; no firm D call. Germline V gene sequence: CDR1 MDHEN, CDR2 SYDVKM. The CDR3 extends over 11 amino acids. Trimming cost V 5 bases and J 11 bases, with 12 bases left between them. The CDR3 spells CASSPRTYAFF. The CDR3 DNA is TGTGCCAGCAGTCCGCGGACTTACGCTTTCTTT.

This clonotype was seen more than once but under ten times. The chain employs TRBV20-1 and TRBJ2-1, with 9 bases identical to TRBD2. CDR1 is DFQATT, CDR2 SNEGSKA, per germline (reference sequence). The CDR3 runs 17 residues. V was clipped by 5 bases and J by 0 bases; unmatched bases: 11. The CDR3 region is CSAAPGSGLASYNEQFF. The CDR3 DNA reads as TGCAGTGCTGCACCAGGGTCGGGACTAGCCTCCTACAATGAGCAGTTCTTC.

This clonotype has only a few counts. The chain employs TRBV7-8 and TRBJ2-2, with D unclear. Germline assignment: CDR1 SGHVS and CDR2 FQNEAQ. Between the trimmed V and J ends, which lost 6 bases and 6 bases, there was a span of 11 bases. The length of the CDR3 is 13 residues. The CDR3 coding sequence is TGTGCCAGCAGTTCGGACCTCCCCGGGGAGCTGTTTTTT. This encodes CASSSDLPGELFF.

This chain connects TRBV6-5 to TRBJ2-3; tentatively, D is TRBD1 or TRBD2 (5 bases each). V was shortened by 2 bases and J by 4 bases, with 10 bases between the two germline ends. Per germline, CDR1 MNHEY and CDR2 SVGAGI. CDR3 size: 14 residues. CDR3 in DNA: TGTGCCAGCAGTTACGGGGACGGCCCAGATACGCAGTATTTT. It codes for CASSYGDGPDTQYF.

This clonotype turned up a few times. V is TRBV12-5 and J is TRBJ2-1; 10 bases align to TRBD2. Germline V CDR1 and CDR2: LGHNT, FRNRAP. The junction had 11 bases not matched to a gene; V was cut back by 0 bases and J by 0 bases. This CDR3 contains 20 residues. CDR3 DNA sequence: TGTGCTAGTGGTTTGGTGGGGTGGAGCGGGAGGGCCCTCTCCTACAATGAGCAGTTCTTC. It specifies CASGLVGWSGRALSYNEQFF. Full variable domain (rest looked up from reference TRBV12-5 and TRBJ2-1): DARVTQTPRHKVTEMGQEVTMRCQPILGHNTVFWYRQTMMQGLELLAYFRNRAPLDDSGMPKDRFSAEMPDATLATLKIQPSEPRDSAVYFCASGLVGWSGRALSYNEQFFGPGTRLTVL.

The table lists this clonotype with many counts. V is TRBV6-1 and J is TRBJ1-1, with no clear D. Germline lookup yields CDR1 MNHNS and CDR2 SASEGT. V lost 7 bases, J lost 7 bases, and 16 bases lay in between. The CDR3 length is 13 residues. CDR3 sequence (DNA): TGTGCCAGCAAGACCCCCTCCGGAGATGAAGCTTTCTTT. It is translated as CASKTPSGDEAFF.

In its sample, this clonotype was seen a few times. The CDR3, as DNA: TGTGCCAGCAGCTTAGATGGGAAAGGGAGGCAGCTGTTTTTT. Translated, it gives CASSLDGKGRQLFF. The genes are TRBV11-2 and TRBJ2-2; weak D call: TRBD2 (6 bases). The CDR3 contains 14 residues. The V and J ends lost 0 bases and 12 bases respectively, with 14 bases between them. The germline CDR1 and CDR2 sequences are SGHAT and FQNNGV.

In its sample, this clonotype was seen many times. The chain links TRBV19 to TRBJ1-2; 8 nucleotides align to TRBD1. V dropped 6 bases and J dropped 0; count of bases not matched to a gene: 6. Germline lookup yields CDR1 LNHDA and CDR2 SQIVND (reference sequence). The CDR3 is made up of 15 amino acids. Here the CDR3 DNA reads TGTGCCAGTAGACCGACAGGGGAAGCTAACTATGGCTACACCTTC. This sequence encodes CASRPTGEANYGYTF. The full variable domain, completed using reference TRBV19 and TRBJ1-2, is DGGITQSPKYLFRKEGQNVTLSCEQNLNHDAMYWYRQDPGQGLRLIYYSQIVNDFQKGDIAEGYSVSREKKESFPLTVTSAQKNPTAFYLCASRPTGEANYGYTFGSGTRLTVV.

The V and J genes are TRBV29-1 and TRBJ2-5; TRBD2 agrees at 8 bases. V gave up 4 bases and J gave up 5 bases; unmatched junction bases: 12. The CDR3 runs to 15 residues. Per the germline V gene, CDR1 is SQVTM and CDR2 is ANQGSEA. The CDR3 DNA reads TGCAGCGTTGCGAATCAGCGGGAGTTCGGGGAGACCCAGTACTTC. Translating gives CSVANQREFGETQYF.

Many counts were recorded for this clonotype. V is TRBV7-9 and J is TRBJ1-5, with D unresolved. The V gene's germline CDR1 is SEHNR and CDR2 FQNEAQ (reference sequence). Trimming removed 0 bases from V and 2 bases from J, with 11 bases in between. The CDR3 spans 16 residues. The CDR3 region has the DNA TGTGCCAGCAGCTTAGCGCTTGGCCCCCGCAATCAGCCCCAGCATTTT. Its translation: CASSLALGPRNQPQHF.

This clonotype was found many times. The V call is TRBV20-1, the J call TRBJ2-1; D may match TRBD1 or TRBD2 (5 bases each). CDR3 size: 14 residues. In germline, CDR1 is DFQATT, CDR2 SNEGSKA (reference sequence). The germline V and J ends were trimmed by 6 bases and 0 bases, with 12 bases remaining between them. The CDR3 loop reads CSAVGESSYNEQFF. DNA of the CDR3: TGCAGTGCGGTAGGGGAGAGCTCCTACAATGAGCAGTTCTTC.

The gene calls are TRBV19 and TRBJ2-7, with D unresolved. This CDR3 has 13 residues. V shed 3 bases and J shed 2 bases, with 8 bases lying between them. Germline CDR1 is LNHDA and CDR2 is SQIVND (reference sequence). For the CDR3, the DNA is TGTGCCAGTAGTATTTCCGGCACCTACGAGCAGTACTTC. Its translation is CASSISGTYEQYF. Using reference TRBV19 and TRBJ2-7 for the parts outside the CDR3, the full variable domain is DGGITQSPKYLFRKEGQNVTLSCEQNLNHDAMYWYRQDPGQGLRLIYYSQIVNDFQKGDIAEGYSVSREKKESFPLTVTSAQKNPTAFYLCASSISGTYEQYFGPGTRLTVT.